This TCR beta chain emerged from a study of T cell responses to AZD1222 COVID-19 vaccine. Overall study context: Doses given second, at about 4 or about 12 weeks, were pooled.

The V gene lost 3 bases and the J gene lost 1 base, with 6 bases spanning the gap. CDR3 size: 13 residues. Germline CDR1 reads SGHVS; CDR2 reads FQNEAQ. Generated by immunoSEQ multiplex PCR, the TCRdb table keeps only in-frame clones and is missing some. In the table there are 150,000 to 200,000 clones, 93% of which are singletons. As concerns this clone: Its specificity is not known.

Findings and limits, study-wide: Among spike-specific TCRs, nearly half reportedly target unmutated variant regions. Spike-specific TCR depth and breadth grew after two AZD1222 doses.

The sample in question was peripheral blood, obtained on day 0 of AZD1222 vaccination. This sequence joins TRBV7-8 and TRBJ2-5; maybe TRBD2 (5 bases). The origin of this receptor is an adult in good health. CDR3 DNA sequence: TGTGCCAGCAGCTTCGGGATCCAAGAGACCCAGTACTTC. Its translation: CASSFGIQETQYF.